These T cell receptor beta chains were read from a single sample in a study of a mutant IDH1 vaccine in newly diagnosed glioma. What these receptors recognize is not known. Repertoires were generated with immunoSEQ multiplex PCR, while TCRdb's copy carries only in-frame clones and drops some. Among some 27,000 clones listed, approximately 80% were seen once. The sequences come from PBMCs, collected from a glioma patient whose treatment included an IDH1 peptide vaccine. Source of these receptors: a man between 40 and 49 years old with glioma. Each CDR3 is given with its conserved first and last residue. The order of the fields is D gene, clone size, V gene, J gene, CDR3 protein, CDR3 DNA. The D gene is left open where the match is weak. Part of the rows lack a size; the others show once, few, many or a class for expanded clones.

>.|.|TRBV7-2|TRBJ2-1
CASSPAHNEQFF
TGTGCCAGCAGCCCCGCCCATAATGAGCAGTTCTTC
>TRBD2|.|TRBV11-3|TRBJ2-1
CASSHNDRAGGLSYNEQFF
TGTGCCAGCAGCCACAATGATCGAGCGGGAGGGCTCTCCTACAATGAGCAGTTCTTC
>TRBD2|.|TRBV27|TRBJ2-5
CASSPAGGKETQYF
TGTGCCAGCAGCCCGGCGGGGGGTAAAGAGACCCAGTACTTC
>.|once|TRBV7-9|TRBJ1-2
CASSLEGTGYTF
TGTGCCAGCAGCTTAGAGGGTACCGGCTACACCTTC
>.|.|TRBV11-2|TRBJ1-4
CASSAGTGSGFF
TGTGCCAGCAGCGCAGGAACAGGGTCGGGGTTTTTT
>.|once|TRBV2|TRBJ2-3
CASLTADTQYF
TGTGCCAGCCTCACCGCAGATACGCAGTATTTT
>.|.|TRBV2|TRBJ2-7
CASSEFEAPMTSYEQYF
TGTGCCAGCAGTGAATTCGAGGCCCCGATGACCTCCTACGAGCAGTACTTC
>.|.|TRBV30|TRBJ2-1
CAWTGSGVEQFF
TGTGCCTGGACGGGCAGCGGTGTTGAGCAGTTCTTC
>TRBD1|medium-sized|TRBV27|TRBJ2-2
CASRDRGDTGELFF
TGTGCCAGCAGGGACAGGGGGGACACCGGGGAGCTGTTTTTT
>.|.|TRBV11-2|TRBJ2-5
CASSFGLTKQETQYF
TGTGCCAGCAGCTTCGGTCTCACAAAACAAGAGACCCAGTACTTC
>.|once|TRBV5-1|TRBJ2-1
CASSLTGYNNEQFF
TGCGCCAGCAGCTTAACGGGATATAACAATGAGCAGTTCTTC
>.|.|TRBV4-1|TRBJ2-1
CASSPNHRDEQFF
TGCGCCAGCAGCCCGAATCATCGGGATGAGCAGTTCTTC
>TRBD2|.|TRBV6-5|TRBJ2-1
CASSYRAGVGEQFF
TGTGCCAGCAGTTACCGAGCGGGAGTGGGTGAGCAGTTCTTC
>TRBD1|.|TRBV29-1|TRBJ2-7
CSVSPGTGSYEQYF
TGCAGCGTTAGTCCCGGGACAGGCTCCTACGAGCAGTACTTC
>TRBD2|once|TRBV5-1|TRBJ2-5
CASSFGLRTSGRQETQYF
TGCGCCAGCAGCTTTGGCCTTCGGACTAGCGGGAGGCAAGAGACCCAGTACTTC
>.|.|TRBV29-1|TRBJ1-1
CSVGFLGDAEAFF
TGCAGCGTGGGCTTCTTGGGGGACGCTGAAGCTTTCTTT
>.|.|TRBV7-2|TRBJ2-2
CASSSTYRATGELFF
TGTGCCAGCAGCTCTACCTACAGGGCAACCGGGGAGCTGTTTTTT
>TRBD1|.|TRBV15|TRBJ2-1
CATSRDRGQGGYEQFF
TGTGCCACCAGCAGAGATCGGGGACAGGGGGGCTATGAGCAGTTCTTC
>.|.|TRBV27|TRBJ1-1
CASSLSGGTEAFF
TGTGCCAGCAGTTTATCGGGGGGCACTGAAGCTTTCTTT
>.|.|TRBV5-1|TRBJ2-2
CASSFTLRNTGELFF
TGCGCCAGCAGCTTTACCTTGAGGAACACCGGGGAGCTGTTTTTT
>.|.|TRBV27|TRBJ2-7
CASRPFTADTYEQYF
TGTGCCAGCCGGCCCTTTACCGCAGACACCTACGAGCAGTACTTC
>.|.|TRBV13|TRBJ2-3
CASSLGPPEADTQYF
TGTGCCAGCAGCTTAGGACCCCCCGAGGCAGATACGCAGTATTTT
>.|.|TRBV29-1|TRBJ2-2
CSVESNTADGELFF
TGCAGCGTTGAGTCCAACACGGCCGACGGGGAGCTGTTTTTT
>.|.|TRBV4-3|TRBJ2-2
CASSQGVSWTGELFF
TGCGCCAGCAGCCAAGGGGTTAGCTGGACCGGGGAGCTGTTTTTT
>TRBD1|few|TRBV7-2|TRBJ1-2
CASSTDRVGYTF
TGTGCCAGCAGCACCGACAGGGTTGGCTACACCTTC
>TRBD2|.|TRBV7-9|TRBJ2-3
CASSSQTSDLKRAQYF
TGTGCCAGCAGTTCTCAGACTAGCGATCTCAAGCGGGCGCAGTATTTT
>.|once|TRBV1|TRBJ1-5
CTSSGQQSAQHF
TGCACCAGCAGCGGCCAGCAATCAGCCCAGCATTTT